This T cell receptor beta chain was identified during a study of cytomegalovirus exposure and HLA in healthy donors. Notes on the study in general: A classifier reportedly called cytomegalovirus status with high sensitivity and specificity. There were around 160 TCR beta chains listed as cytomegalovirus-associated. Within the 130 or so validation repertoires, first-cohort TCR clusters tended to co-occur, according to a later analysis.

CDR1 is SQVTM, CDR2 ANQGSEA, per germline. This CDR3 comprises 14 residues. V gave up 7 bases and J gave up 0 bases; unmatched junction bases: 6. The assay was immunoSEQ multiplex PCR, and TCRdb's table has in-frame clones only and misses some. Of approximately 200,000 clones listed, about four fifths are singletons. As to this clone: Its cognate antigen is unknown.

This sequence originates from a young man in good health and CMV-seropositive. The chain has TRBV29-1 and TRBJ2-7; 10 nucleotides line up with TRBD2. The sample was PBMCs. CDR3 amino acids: CSAIAGGYSYEQYF. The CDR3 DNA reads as TGCAGCGCCATAGCGGGAGGCTACTCCTACGAGCAGTACTTC.